This TCR beta chain emerged from a study of T-cell memory formation after mild COVID-19 (TCRdb year 2021). For context, the study as a whole: Most TCR sequence clusters were specific to one of the two donors. In a couple of donors, T-cell clones that expanded and contracted after mild COVID-19 were tracked by sequencing TCRalpha and TCRbeta repertoires over time. Two young, previously healthy adult volunteers, one female and one male, were included in the cohort. What the research found in general, with its limitations: SARS-CoV-2 specificity was not confirmed for the second-wave clones peaking on day 37. Only two mild cases were covered in the study, and larger cohorts including severe cases with pre-infection samples were considered necessary. Contracting CD4+ clones turned up mainly in the CM and EM memory subsets, whereas EMRA was where CD8+ clones were enriched. Balanced CD4/CD8 phenotypes were observed for clones contracting from day 15 to 85, whereas a bias towards CD4+ was observed for a second wave of clones expanding from day 15 to 37. The detection of some responding clones in pre-infection memory suggests that pre-existing cross-reactive memory T cells joined the SARS-CoV-2 response.

After removal of 7 bases from V and 5 bases from J, the junction retains 9 bases not matched to a gene. The germline V gene (reference sequence) provides CDR1 DFQATT and CDR2 SNEGSKA. There are 13 amino acids in the CDR3, from cysteine to valine inclusive. Only CDR3 DNA is held: 39 bases, read in frame from base 1. Ficoll-Paque density gradient centrifugation was the method used to isolate PBMCs. TCRdb names Illumina NovaSeq 6000 as the instrument used. cDNA libraries for TCRalpha and TCRbeta were prepared by 5'RACE using constant-segment primers, with sample barcodes and unique molecular identifiers added. Trizol reagent was used to extract RNA from every sample. Amplification of the libraries took two PCR steps, and the second step added a second sample barcode plus Illumina TruSeq adapters. Sequencing of libraries was performed on an Illumina NovaSeq with 2 x 150 bp paired-end reads. As for how the authors treated the data: Reads were demultiplexed and collapsed into UMI-guided consensus sequences with migec v1.2.7. Using mixcr v2.1.11, UMI consensuses were aligned to TRA and TRB V and J templates and then assembled into clonotypes. A clonotype was counted as expanded or contracted only when both edgeR and NoisET called the clonotype significant, with the noise models trained on biological replicates. For edgeR calls, a false discovery rate-adjusted p below 0.01 and a log2 fold-change threshold of 1 were applied. As an exploratory analysis of dynamics, max-normalized trajectories of the 1000 most abundant clonotypes were examined by PCA with hierarchical clustering. Separately sequenced CD4+ and CD8+ repertoires were used to assign the CD4 or CD8 phenotype of responding clones. TCRdb passed the public sequencing reads through fastp at Q25 and MiXCR, retaining productive beta sequences. For every CDR3 protein sequence, its rows merge into one entry that carries the most common genes and DNA. The V and J calls and clone size come from TCRdb's table, not from the authors' own analysis. A total of about 260,000 distinct CDR3 sequences appear in this sample, around 15% of them only once. Clones ranked in the top ten supply around a fifth of the sample.

Concerning this clonotype: This clone's antigen is unknown. Base qualities are missing; no much larger clone stands one base away.

This receptor was obtained from a man aged 18 to 29 who had mild COVID-19 (a few samples of this study predate the infection). The sample titles of this study are shuffled in the database, so cell type and time point are left out; the donor was told from shared clones. Here the chain combines TRBV20-1 and TRBJ2-7, with 9 bases in between that match TRBD1. Sample: PBMCs or a T cell subset sorted from them (not recorded which). The CDR3 is CSVSGQGKDEQYV. The DNA sequence is given as TGCAGTGTATCGGGACAGGGAAAGGACGAGCAGTACGTC.